The 9 T cell receptor beta chains in this list originate from one sample, sequenced in a study of shared clonotypes between healthy human individuals. Generated by immunoSEQ multiplex PCR, the TCRdb table keeps only in-frame clones and is missing some. The table has millions of clones, about 95% seen once. The naive CD8 subset, CD45RO-negative cells positively selected for CCR7, excluded terminally differentiated effector memory CD45RA+ cells. Material for sequencing was naive CD8+ T cells sorted from blood. The receptors shown here come from a man between 18 and 35 years old in good health.

This rearrangement joins TRBV4-3 to TRBJ2-7; tentative D call: TRBD1 (6 bases). Per the germline V gene, CDR1 is LGHNA and CDR2 is YSLEER. This CDR3 is built from 15 residues. V was trimmed by 1 base and J by 1 base, leaving 11 bases between them. The CDR3 DNA reads TGCGCCAGCAGCCAAGTTTGGGGGCCGTCCTACGAGCAGTACTTC. Amino acid sequence: CASSQVWGPSYEQYF.

The chain couples TRBV28 to TRBJ2-7; D is perhaps TRBD1 (6 bases). This CDR3 has 14 residues. Germline CDR1 MDHEN, CDR2 SYDVKM. The V end lost 1 base, the J end lost 1 base, and 8 bases lay between the germline ends. CDR3 in DNA: TGTGCCAGCAGTTTATTACAGGGATCCTACGAGCAGTACTTC. Protein sequence: CASSLLQGSYEQYF. The full variable domain, completed using reference TRBV28 and TRBJ2-7, is DVKVTQSSRYLVKRTGEKVFLECVQDMDHENMFWYRQDPGLGLRLIYFSYDVKMKEKGDIPEGYSVSREKKERFSLILESASTNQTSMYLCASSLLQGSYEQYFGPGTRLTVT.

For the CDR3, the DNA is TGCGCCAGCAGCTTGGCCAAAGCTGGTCGGGCCTACGAGCAGTACTTC. As protein: CASSLAKAGRAYEQYF. This chain links TRBV5-1 with TRBJ2-7; D uncertain. CDR3 size: 16 residues. Looked up from germline, CDR1 is SGHRS and CDR2 is YFSETQ. Trimming left V 0 bases short and J 2 bases short, with 15 bases between.

The V call is TRBV11-1, the J call TRBJ1-6, with unresolved D. Germline V gene sequence: CDR1 SGHAT, CDR2 FQDESV (reference sequence). The CDR3 covers 16 residues. V was trimmed by 3 bases and J by 0 bases, leaving 9 bases between them. Here the CDR3 reads CASSFSASSYNSPLHF. The CDR3 coding sequence is TGTGCCAGCAGCTTTTCGGCGAGCTCCTATAATTCACCCCTCCACTTT.

This clone was recorded only once. Other DNA sequences of this sample code for an identical CDR3. V and J are TRBV30 and TRBJ1-1; D might be TRBD1 (5 bases). From germline, CDR1 is GTSNPN and CDR2 SVGIG (reference sequence). Trimming shortened V by 5 bases and J by 3 bases, and 13 bases separated the two germline ends. This CDR3 has 13 amino acids. The CDR3 DNA follows: TGTGCCTGGTCCGCTGGAGGGGACACTGAAGCTTTCTTT. As protein: CAWSAGGDTEAFF.

This clone was found once. The chain couples TRBV6-4 to TRBJ2-1; 12 bases match TRBD2. The CDR3 length is 15 residues. The trim removed 4 bases at V and 8 bases at J, leaving 6 bases unmatched. Germline-derived CDR1 and CDR2 are MRHNA and SNTAGT. The DNA for the CDR3 is TGTGCCAGCAGTGTCGTGACTAGCGGGAGAGATGAGCAGTTCTTC. Its protein is CASSVVTSGRDEQFF.

The genes are TRBV6-6 and TRBJ2-4; the match to TRBD2 covers 7 bases. CDR3 length: 14 amino acids. V lost 7 bases to trimming and J lost 6 bases; unmatched junction nucleotides: 9. Germline V gives CDR1 MNHNY, CDR2 SVGAGI (reference sequence). DNA for the CDR3: TGTGCCAGCAATCTAGCGGAAGACATAAACATTCAGTACTTC. This codes for CASNLAEDINIQYF.

The DNA for the CDR3 is TGTGCCAGCAGTGCCTCCGTAGGGGAGTGGCCCTACGAGCAGTACTTC. Amino acids: CASSASVGEWPYEQYF. This sequence joins TRBV27 and TRBJ2-7; D tentatively reads TRBD1 or TRBD2 (5 bases each). The CDR3 sequence is 16 residues long. V was shortened by 5 bases and J by 2 bases, with 19 bases between the two germline ends. Per germline, CDR1 MNHEY and CDR2 SMNVEV (reference sequence).

This chain joins TRBV7-6 and TRBJ2-3; 14 bases fit TRBD2. Losses at the gene ends were 3 bases for V and 6 bases for J; bases not matched to a gene: 11. The CDR3 spans 18 residues. Germline V gene sequence: CDR1 SGHVS, CDR2 FNYEAQ. The CDR3 protein is CASSFTLGLAGGGDTQYF. CDR3 DNA: TGTGCCAGCAGCTTCACGCTTGGACTAGCGGGAGGAGGGGATACGCAGTATTTT.